This is a list of T cell receptor beta chains from one sample in a study of T cell repertoires in cytomegalovirus infection. TCRdb processed the reads anew with MiXCR; each CDR3 protein has one entry. The sample yields 150,000 to 200,000 distinct CDR3 sequences, 28% seen once. Sample: PBMCs. The receptor set was obtained from a human donor in good health (CMV status not recorded). Some clones in this sample may be carry-over from other donors' samples. CDR3s include the opening cysteine and the closing phenylalanine or tryptophan. Fields, in order: D gene, V gene, clone size, J gene, CDR3 length, CDR3 protein, CDR3 DNA. D genes are given only for firm matches. Where a row states a size, it is once, few, many or the class of an expanded clone; other rows omit it.

d_call: TRBD1; v_call: TRBV7-3; clone_size: .; j_call: TRBJ2-2; cdr3_length: 15; cdr3_aa: CACSRTGTDTGELFF; cdr3_nt: TGTGCCTGCAGCCGGACGGGGACAGACACCGGGGAGCTGTTTTTT
d_call: .; v_call: TRBV19; clone_size: .; j_call: TRBJ1-4; cdr3_length: 14; cdr3_aa: CASRDGATNEKLFF; cdr3_nt: TGTGCCAGTAGGGACGGTGCAACTAATGAAAAACTGTTTTTT
d_call: .; v_call: TRBV7-8; clone_size: .; j_call: TRBJ1-4; cdr3_length: 15; cdr3_aa: CACSSYGGGDEKLFF; cdr3_nt: TGTGCCTGCAGCTCCTATGGAGGGGGAGATGAAAAACTGTTTTTT
d_call: TRBD1; v_call: TRBV12-3/TRBV12-4; clone_size: .; j_call: TRBJ1-2; cdr3_length: 12; cdr3_aa: CASAQGRLGYTF; cdr3_nt: TGTGCCAGCGCACAGGGGCGGTTAGGCTACACCTTC
d_call: .; v_call: TRBV2; clone_size: .; j_call: TRBJ1-2; cdr3_length: 13; cdr3_aa: CASRDDRLYGYTF; cdr3_nt: TGTGCCAGCAGGGACGACAGACTCTATGGCTACACCTTC
d_call: TRBD2; v_call: TRBV3-1; clone_size: once; j_call: TRBJ2-3; cdr3_length: 18; cdr3_aa: CASSLSAGVPSGTDTQYF; cdr3_nt: TGTGCCAGCAGCCTTTCTGCGGGAGTTCCTTCCGGCACAGATACGCAGTATTTT
d_call: .; v_call: TRBV7-9; clone_size: many; j_call: TRBJ1-2; cdr3_length: 14; cdr3_aa: CASSLEKAAYGYTF; cdr3_nt: TGTGCCAGCAGCTTAGAAAAGGCCGCCTATGGCTACACCTTC
d_call: .; v_call: TRBV19; clone_size: .; j_call: TRBJ1-1; cdr3_length: 14; cdr3_aa: CASMDSRTDTEAFF; cdr3_nt: TGTGCCAGTATGGACTCCCGTACGGACACTGAAGCTTTCTTT
d_call: TRBD2; v_call: TRBV11-2; clone_size: .; j_call: TRBJ2-3; cdr3_length: 18; cdr3_aa: CASSSSRTSGGSTDTQYF; cdr3_nt: TGTGCCAGCAGCTCCTCGAGGACTAGCGGGGGGAGCACAGATACGCAGTATTTT
d_call: .; v_call: TRBV25-1; clone_size: .; j_call: TRBJ1-4; cdr3_length: 16; cdr3_aa: CASSKNPDRSNEKLFF; cdr3_nt: TGTGCCAGCAGTAAAAACCCCGACAGGTCTAATGAAAAACTGTTTTTT
d_call: TRBD1; v_call: TRBV29-1; clone_size: few; j_call: TRBJ1-1; cdr3_length: 13; cdr3_aa: CSVGGQGDTEAFF; cdr3_nt: TGCAGCGTGGGGGGACAGGGCGACACTGAAGCTTTCTTT
d_call: .; v_call: TRBV9; clone_size: few; j_call: TRBJ2-1; cdr3_length: 14; cdr3_aa: CASTRDPTYNEQFF; cdr3_nt: TGTGCCAGCACCCGGGATCCCACCTACAATGAGCAGTTCTTC
d_call: .; v_call: TRBV4-3; clone_size: .; j_call: TRBJ1-5; cdr3_length: 14; cdr3_aa: CASSQGSNNQPQHF; cdr3_nt: TGCGCCAGCAGCCAAGGTTCGAACAATCAGCCCCAGCATTTT
d_call: .; v_call: TRBV20-1; clone_size: few; j_call: TRBJ1-1; cdr3_length: 14; cdr3_aa: CSARGHRVNTEAFF; cdr3_nt: TGCAGTGCTAGAGGGCACAGAGTGAACACTGAAGCTTTCTTT
d_call: TRBD2; v_call: TRBV3-1; clone_size: .; j_call: TRBJ2-3; cdr3_length: 19; cdr3_aa: CASSRNLGLAGPGGNTQYF; cdr3_nt: TGTGCCAGCAGCCGAAACTTGGGACTAGCGGGGCCCGGCGGGAATACGCAGTATTTT
d_call: TRBD2; v_call: TRBV11-2; clone_size: .; j_call: TRBJ2-7; cdr3_length: 14; cdr3_aa: CASSVSGTSYEQYF; cdr3_nt: TGTGCCAGCAGCGTATCCGGGACTAGCTACGAGCAGTACTTC